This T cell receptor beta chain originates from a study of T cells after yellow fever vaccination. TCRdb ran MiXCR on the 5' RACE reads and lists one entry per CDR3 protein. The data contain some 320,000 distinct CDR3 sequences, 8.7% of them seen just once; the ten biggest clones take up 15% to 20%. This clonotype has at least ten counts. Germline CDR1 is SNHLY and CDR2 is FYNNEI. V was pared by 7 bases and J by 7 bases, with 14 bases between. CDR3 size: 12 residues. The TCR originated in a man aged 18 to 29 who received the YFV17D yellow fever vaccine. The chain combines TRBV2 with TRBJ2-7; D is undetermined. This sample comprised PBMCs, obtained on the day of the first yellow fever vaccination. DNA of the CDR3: TGTGCCAGCACGGTCACATCTGGGGAGCAGTACTTC. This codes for CASTVTSGEQYF. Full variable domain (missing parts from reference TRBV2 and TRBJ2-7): EPEVTQTPSHQVTQMGQEVILRCVPISNHLYFYWYRQILGQKVEFLVSFYNNEISEKSEIFDDQFSVERPDGSNFTLKIRSTKLEDSAMYFCASTVTSGEQYFGPGTRLTVT.